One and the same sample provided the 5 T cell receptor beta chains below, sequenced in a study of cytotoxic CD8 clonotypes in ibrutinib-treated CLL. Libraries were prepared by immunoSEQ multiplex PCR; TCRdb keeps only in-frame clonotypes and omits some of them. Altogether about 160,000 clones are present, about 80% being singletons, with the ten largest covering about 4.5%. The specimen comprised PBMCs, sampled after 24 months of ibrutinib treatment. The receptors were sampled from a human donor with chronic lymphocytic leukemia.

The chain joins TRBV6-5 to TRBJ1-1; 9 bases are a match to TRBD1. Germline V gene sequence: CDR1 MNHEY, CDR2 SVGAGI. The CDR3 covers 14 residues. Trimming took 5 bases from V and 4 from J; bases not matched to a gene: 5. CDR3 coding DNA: TGTGCCAGCAGTCAGGGACAGGGAGGCACTGAAGCTTTCTTT. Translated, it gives CASSQGQGGTEAFF.

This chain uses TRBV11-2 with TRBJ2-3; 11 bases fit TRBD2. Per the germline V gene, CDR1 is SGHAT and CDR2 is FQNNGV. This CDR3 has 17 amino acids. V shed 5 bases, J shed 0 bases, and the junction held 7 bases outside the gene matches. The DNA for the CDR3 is TGTGCCAGCAGCCCCGGGACTAGCGGCCTAAGCACAGATACGCAGTATTTT. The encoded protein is CASSPGTSGLSTDTQYF.

CDR3: CASSQAFAAGTSAQETQYF. CDR3 DNA sequence: TGCGCCAGCAGCCAAGCGTTTGCCGCGGGGACTAGCGCACAAGAGACCCAGTACTTC. The chain has TRBV4-1 and TRBJ2-5, with 10 bases identical to TRBD2. This CDR3 comprises 19 residues. CDR1 is MGHRA, CDR2 YSYEKL, per germline. The trim removed 1 base at V and 2 bases at J, leaving 13 bases unmatched.

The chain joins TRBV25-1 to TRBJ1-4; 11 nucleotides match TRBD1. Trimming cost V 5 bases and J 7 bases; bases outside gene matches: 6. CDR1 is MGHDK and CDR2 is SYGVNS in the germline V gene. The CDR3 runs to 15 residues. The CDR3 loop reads CASSRAGTGGEKLFF. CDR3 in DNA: TGTGCCAGCAGTAGGGCCGGGACAGGGGGTGAAAAACTGTTTTTT.

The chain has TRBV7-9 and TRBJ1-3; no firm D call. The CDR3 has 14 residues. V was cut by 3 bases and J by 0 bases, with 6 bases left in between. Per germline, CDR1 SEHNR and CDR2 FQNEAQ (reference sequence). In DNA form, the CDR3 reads TGTGCCAGCAGCTTGATGTCCTCTGGAAACACCATATATTTT. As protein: CASSLMSSGNTIYF.